Following are 26 T cell receptor beta chains from one sample sequenced in a study of blood T cell repertoires in COVID-19. TCRdb's copy holds only in-frame clones and misses some; the assay was immunoSEQ multiplex PCR. Found here are roughly 130,000 clones, around 80% of them singletons; the top ten hold approximately 2%. Source material: peripheral blood. The receptors here all came from a man between 65 and 79 years old with acute or convalescent COVID-19.

The chain links TRBV5-6 to TRBJ1-1; weak D call: TRBD1 (5 bases). CDR3 length equals 13 residues. Trimming left V 7 bases short and J 2 bases short, with 12 bases between. CDR1 and CDR2 (germline): SGHDT, YYEEEE. The CDR3 sequence: CASGGGRNTEAFF. In nucleotides, the CDR3 is TGTGCCAGCGGCGGGGGAAGAAACACTGAAGCTTTCTTT.

This clone was counted a few times. This sequence joins TRBV19 and TRBJ2-1; no clear D. The germline V gene has CDR1 LNHDA and CDR2 SQIVND (reference sequence). CDR3 size: 14 residues. The ends were cut back, 7 bases at V and 13 bases at J, with 23 bases in the middle. The CDR3 sequence: CASMASGRERKQFF. The CDR3 DNA sequence: TGTGCCAGTATGGCGAGTGGGCGCGAACGTAAACAGTTCTTC.

CDR3 sequence reads: CASRSPGGHTSYEQYF. The CDR3 nucleotides read TGTGCCAGCAGATCCCCAGGGGGCCACACCTCCTACGAGCAGTACTTC. This sequence joins TRBV28 and TRBJ2-7; 8 nucleotides match TRBD1. The germline V gene has CDR1 MDHEN and CDR2 SYDVKM. The CDR3 is made up of 16 amino acids. J was trimmed by 0 bases and V by 6 bases; bases with no gene match: 10.

The chain is built from TRBV18 and TRBJ1-2, with no clear D. Trimming left V 0 bases short and J 4 bases short, with 9 bases between. CDR3 length: 14 residues. Germline CDR1 is KGHSH and CDR2 is LQKENI. In nucleotides, the CDR3 is TGTGCCAGCTCACCACCGGCCGAGGCCTATGGCTACACCTTC. This gives the protein CASSPPAEAYGYTF.

The chain couples TRBV27 to TRBJ1-1, with 7 bases identical to TRBD1. This CDR3 region has 16 residues. The germline CDR1 and CDR2 sequences are MNHEY and SMNVEV (reference sequence). V lost 0 bases, J lost 0 bases, and 4 bases stayed unmatched. The CDR3: CASSLSTGKLNTEAFF. For the CDR3, the DNA is TGTGCCAGCAGTTTATCGACAGGGAAACTGAACACTGAAGCTTTCTTT.

V usage is TRBV6-5 and J usage is TRBJ1-1, with D uncertain. The germline V and J ends were trimmed by 7 bases and 3 bases, with 18 bases remaining between them. Germline-derived CDR1 and CDR2 are MNHEY and SVGAGI. The CDR3 has 15 amino acids. This chain's CDR3 is CASKGDTLRDTEAFF. The CDR3 DNA follows: TGTGCCAGCAAGGGAGACACCCTACGAGACACTGAAGCTTTCTTT.

The CDR3: CASSSRDLGNYGYTF. The CDR3 DNA reads TGTGCCAGCAGTTCCAGGGATCTGGGCAACTATGGCTACACCTTC. V is TRBV27 and J is TRBJ1-2; D might be TRBD1 (5 bases). The V end was cut by 4 bases, the J end by 2 bases, with 14 bases between. From germline, CDR1 is MNHEY and CDR2 SMNVEV (reference sequence). This CDR3 contains 15 residues.

V gene TRBV27 combines with J gene TRBJ1-2; D remains unclear. CDR3 length: 13 residues. CDR1 is MNHEY and CDR2 is SMNVEV in the germline V gene (reference sequence). V dropped 6 bases and J dropped 8 bases, with 16 bases sitting between them. The CDR3 nucleotides read TGTGCCAGCAGCCTCGACTCGCGGGGAGGCTACACCTTC. Encoded protein: CASSLDSRGGYTF.

V is TRBV3-1 (or the pseudogene TRBV3-2) and J is TRBJ2-5; TRBD2 might be the D (5 bases). Per germline, CDR1 LGHDT and CDR2 YNNKEL (reference sequence). V dropped 1 base and J dropped 4 bases, with 22 bases sitting between them. The CDR3 contains 18 residues. The CDR3 bases are TGTGCCAGCAGCCAAGGGGCCGAGGCTAGCCCGACCCGAGAGACCCAGTACTTC. Translation gives CASSQGAEASPTRETQYF.

This rearrangement joins TRBV7-8 to TRBJ2-7, with TRBD1 matching over 7 bases. J was trimmed by 1 base and V by 7 bases; bases with no gene match: 7. Germline V gene sequence: CDR1 SGHVS, CDR2 FQNEAQ. The CDR3 is 14 amino acids. CDR3 region: CASKRGRESYEQYF. CDR3 DNA: TGTGCCAGCAAAAGGGGGCGCGAATCCTACGAGCAGTACTTC.

The CDR3 DNA is TGTGCCAGCAGCGGGGGGAGTATCACAGATACGCAGTATTTT. Translating gives CASSGGSITDTQYF. The rearrangement uses TRBV7-8 and TRBJ2-3; maybe TRBD2 (6 bases). This CDR3 has 14 residues. The V gene's germline CDR1 is SGHVS and CDR2 FQNEAQ. Trimming cost V 5 bases and J 2 bases, with 11 bases left between them.

This clone was detected a few times. The chain uses TRBV5-4 and TRBJ1-2, with TRBD1 identical over 7 bases. Germline loops: CDR1 SGHNT, CDR2 YYREEE (reference sequence). There are 15 residues in the CDR3. V was clipped by 4 bases and J by 8 bases; unmatched bases: 14. The CDR3 region is CASSQQGSPLFGYTF. For the CDR3, the DNA is TGTGCCAGCAGCCAACAGGGGTCCCCACTCTTCGGCTACACCTTC.

This clone appeared once. The rearrangement links TRBV2 to TRBJ1-1; D is unresolved. The CDR3 is 14 residues long. Per germline, CDR1 SNHLY and CDR2 FYNNEI. With 3 bases removed from V and 1 base from J, the gap between germline ends came to 9 bases. The CDR3 region is CASSEQAANTEAFF. In DNA, the CDR3 is TGTGCCAGCAGTGAGCAGGCCGCGAACACTGAAGCTTTCTTT.

The chain combines TRBV7-6 with TRBJ2-2; D call uncertain. The germline CDR1 and CDR2 sequences are SGHVS and FNYEAQ. The CDR3 length is 12 residues. Trimming pared 5 bases from V and 4 bases from J, leaving 5 bases between. CDR3 bases: TGTGCCAGCAGCCGTAGCACCGGGGAGCTGTTTTTT. Encoded protein: CASSRSTGELFF.

The chain links TRBV24-1 to TRBJ1-5, with 7 bases that match TRBD1. The trim removed 7 bases at V and 5 bases at J, leaving 13 bases unmatched. The CDR3 is 16 residues long. CDR1 and CDR2 from the germline V gene are KGHDR and SFDVKD. CDR3 in DNA: TGTGCCACCAGCGAAGGACCCAACAGGGGAGATCAGCCCCAGCATTTT. Translated: CATSEGPNRGDQPQHF.

This clone was counted between two and nine times. This chain links TRBV6-5 with TRBJ1-2; D gene ambiguous. The CDR3 is 15 amino acids. Trimming took 5 bases from V and 0 from J, leaving 13 bases between them. Germline CDR1 is MNHEY and CDR2 is SVGAGI. CDR3 in amino acids: CASSTYSKANYGYTF. The CDR3 nucleotides are TGTGCCAGCAGTACCTATTCAAAAGCTAACTATGGCTACACCTTC.

This clone showed up just once. The V gene is TRBV5-1, the J gene TRBJ2-3, with TRBD2 identical over 12 bases. This CDR3 spans 18 amino acids. Looked up from germline, CDR1 is SGHRS and CDR2 is YFSETQ. Trimming at V came to 2 bases and at J to 2 bases, leaving 9 bases not matched to a gene. The CDR3 coding sequence is TGCGCCAGCAGCTTAAAGACTAGCGGGGGTTCCTACACAGATACGCAGTATTTT. Protein: CASSLKTSGGSYTDTQYF.

The V and J genes are TRBV6-5 and TRBJ1-5, with D possibly TRBD1 on 6 matching bases. The CDR3 extends over 15 amino acids. Trimming took 11 bases from V and 3 from J, leaving 20 bases between them. CDR1 is MNHEY, CDR2 SVGAGI, per germline. CDR3 coding DNA: TGTGCCGCCAAGGGGTCAGGGGCTCTCAATCAGCCCCAGCATTTT. Its protein product is CAAKGSGALNQPQHF.

The genes are TRBV7-2 and TRBJ1-3; D remains unclear. Trimming left V 5 bases short and J 1 base short, with 6 bases between. The CDR3 totals 13 residues. Germline V CDR1 and CDR2: SGHTA, FQGNSA. CDR3 bases: TGTGCCAGCAGCGAGGCGTCTGGAAACACCATATATTTT. It encodes CASSEASGNTIYF.

The V and J genes are TRBV6-6 and TRBJ2-1; 11 nucleotides align to TRBD2. Germline values: CDR1 MNHNY, CDR2 SVGAGI (reference sequence). The CDR3 length is 17 residues. V lost 5 bases to trimming and J lost 10 bases; unmatched junction nucleotides: 16. CDR3 bases: TGTGCCAGCAGTCCCGACTGGGGTAGCGGGGGGGCAGGAGAGCAGTTCTTC. Its translation is CASSPDWGSGGAGEQFF.

This clone was seen a single time. The rearrangement joins TRBV2 to TRBJ2-1; possibly TRBD2 for D (7 bases). The germline V gene has CDR1 SNHLY and CDR2 FYNNEI. Trimming took 7 bases from V and 8 from J, leaving 15 bases between them. The CDR3 extends over 13 amino acids. Written as DNA, the CDR3 is TGTGCCAGCATGGAGGGGGGGCCTTATGAGCAGTTCTTC. Its translation is CASMEGGPYEQFF. Combining the CDR3 with reference TRBV2 and TRBJ2-1 gives the whole variable domain EPEVTQTPSHQVTQMGQEVILRCVPISNHLYFYWYRQILGQKVEFLVSFYNNEISEKSEIFDDQFSVERPDGSNFTLKIRSTKLEDSAMYFCASMEGGPYEQFFGPGTRLTVL.

This chain connects TRBV7-8 to TRBJ2-2, with D unresolved. V was pared by 0 bases and J by 7 bases, with 12 bases between. Germline V lookup: CDR1 SGHVS, CDR2 FQNEAQ. The CDR3 runs 15 residues. The CDR3 DNA is TGTGCCAGCAGCTTAGCGTCTCGGTATGACGGGGAGCTGTTTTTT. Translated, it gives CASSLASRYDGELFF.

The J gene is TRBJ2-5, the V gene TRBV4-1; no definite D call. CDR3 length: 13 amino acids. Trimming stripped 1 base from V and 5 bases from J, with 8 bases between. Germline V gene lookup returns CDR1 MGHRA and CDR2 YSYEKL. CDR3 sequence reads: CASSQVTSETQYF. The CDR3 coding sequence is TGCGCCAGCAGCCAAGTTACATCGGAGACCCAGTACTTC.

The chain uses TRBV7-8 and TRBJ2-5; 7 bases are shared with TRBD1. Trimming took 5 bases from V and 2 from J; bases not matched to a gene: 5. Germline V gene lookup returns CDR1 SGHVS and CDR2 FQNEAQ. This CDR3 is built from 14 residues. CDR3 region: CASSNTQGQETQYF. CDR3 sequence (DNA): TGTGCCAGCAGCAATACACAGGGGCAAGAGACCCAGTACTTC.

With respect to this clone: At one end the junction does not follow the germline gene, possibly because of a read error. The chain is built from TRBV7-7 and TRBJ2-5, with 7 bases matching TRBD1. The CDR3 extends over 16 amino acids. Germline CDR1 SSHAT, CDR2 FNYEAQ (reference sequence). CDR3 sequence reads: CASSRGQNNRQETQYF. DNA for the CDR3: TGTGCTAGCAGCCGGGGACAGAACAATAGGCAAGAGACCCAGTACTTC.

This chain connects TRBV7-9 to TRBJ2-3; no clear D gene. This CDR3 is built from 13 residues. The V end was cut by 5 bases, the J end by 2 bases, with 8 bases between. Germline V lookup: CDR1 SEHNR, CDR2 FQNEAQ (reference sequence). CDR3 region: CASSRTDTDTQYF. The CDR3 DNA reads TGTGCCAGCAGCCGTACTGACACAGATACGCAGTATTTT.